This T cell receptor (beta chain) was profiled in a study of blood T cell repertoires in COVID-19. Study-wide context: Acute and convalescent COVID-19 specimens originated in the United States, Italy and Spain. PBMCs, B-cell-depleted T cells, or T cells were the source of the cDNA or gDNA that made up the material.

This CDR3 comprises 20 residues. In germline, CDR1 is SGHNT, CDR2 YENEEA. Trimming at V came to 7 bases and at J to 0 bases, leaving 18 bases not matched to a gene. Original data processing: Nucleated cell number was recorded as an estimate derived from reference gene primer amplification. TCRdb's copy holds only in-frame clones and misses some; the assay was immunoSEQ multiplex PCR. That table gives V, J and clone size, and the DNA gave D and trimming. The data show 80,000 to 95,000 clones, with roughly 79% seen just once and roughly a tenth held by the top ten. The V and J genes are TRBV11-3 and TRBJ2-2; 9 bases align to TRBD1. This TCR was recovered from a woman of 80 years or more with acute or convalescent COVID-19. Sequenced sample: peripheral blood. This CDR3 is CASTPSGTGFLGANTGELFF. For the CDR3, the DNA is TGTGCCAGCACCCCTAGTGGGACAGGGTTTCTCGGGGCGAACACCGGGGAGCTGTTTTTT. The whole variable domain, remainder taken from reference TRBV11-3 and TRBJ2-2, is EAGVVQSPRYKIIEKKQPVAFWCNPISGHNTLYWYLQNLGQGPELLIRYENEEAVDDSQLPKDRFSAERLKGVDSTLKIQPAELGDSAVYLCASTPSGTGFLGANTGELFFGEGSRLTVL.